Listed here are 8 T cell receptor beta chains from one sample, sequenced in a study of radiotherapy plus CTLA-4 blockade in lung cancer. Assay: immunoSEQ multiplex PCR; the TCRdb copy retains only in-frame clones and omits some. This table has about 83,000 clones, more than 60% appearing once. This material consisted of peripheral blood, taken from a patient treated with radiotherapy plus ipilimumab. Source of these receptors: a human donor with non-small cell lung cancer who had a partial response to radiotherapy plus ipilimumab. Some clones in this sample may be carry-over from other donors' samples.

This chain uses TRBV6-5 with TRBJ1-6, with 8 bases matching TRBD1. Germline V gives CDR1 MNHEY, CDR2 SVGAGI. V lost 0 bases, J lost 7 bases, and 5 bases stayed unmatched. The CDR3 covers 16 residues. CDR3 protein: CASSYSPDRVNSPLHF. The DNA of the CDR3 is TGTGCCAGCAGTTACTCCCCGGACAGGGTGAATTCACCCCTCCACTTT.

This clone occurred once. The chain joins TRBV6-5 to TRBJ1-1; perhaps TRBD1 as D (6 bases). Trimming left V 11 bases short and J 5 bases short, with 12 bases between. Looked up from germline, CDR1 is MNHEY and CDR2 is SVGAGI. The CDR3 sequence is 11 residues long. The CDR3: CASERGTEAFF. The CDR3 DNA follows: TGTGCCTCCGAGAGGGGGACTGAAGCTTTCTTT.

The CDR3 region has the DNA TGTGCCAGCAGTGTCAACGGGAGGAGCTCCTACGAGCAGTACTTC. Protein: CASSVNGRSSYEQYF. V is TRBV2 and J is TRBJ2-5; 7 nucleotides line up with TRBD2. The end of the DNA aligns better with TRBJ2-7, so the J call may be wrong. Per germline, CDR1 SNHLY and CDR2 FYNNEI. The CDR3 extends over 15 amino acids.

The V gene is TRBV7-9, the J gene TRBJ2-7, with 8 bases fitting TRBD2. CDR3 size: 14 residues. V dropped 7 bases and J dropped 3; count of bases not matched to a gene: 8. Looked up from germline, CDR1 is SEHNR and CDR2 is FQNEAQ (reference sequence). For the CDR3, the DNA is TGTGCCAGCAAACGGGAGGGGGTCTACTACGAGCAGTACTTC. Translated: CASKREGVYYEQYF.

This chain joins TRBV4-2 and TRBJ2-3, with 8 nucleotides matching TRBD2. Germline CDR1 and CDR2: LGHNA and YNFKEQ. V was pared by 4 bases and J by 2 bases, with 11 bases of the junction left unmatched. This CDR3 contains 17 residues. The CDR3 region is CASSPRGAGGPTDTQYF. The CDR3 DNA is TGTGCCAGCAGCCCCCGGGGCGCGGGGGGCCCCACAGATACGCAGTATTTT.

This chain links TRBV9 with TRBJ2-1; 7 bases align to TRBD1. Germline V lookup: CDR1 SGDLS, CDR2 YYNGEE. V was pared by 0 bases and J by 0 bases, with 0 bases of the junction left unmatched. The CDR3 length is 15 residues. CDR3 sequence reads: CASSVGQGSYNEQFF. The CDR3 DNA is TGTGCCAGCAGCGTAGGACAGGGCTCCTACAATGAGCAGTTCTTC.

The chain joins TRBV5-4 to TRBJ2-7; 7 nucleotides match TRBD2. This CDR3 has 15 amino acids. V shed 0 bases and J 2 bases; nucleotides not matched to a gene: 5. CDR1 and CDR2 from the germline V gene are SGHNT and YYREEE (reference sequence). This CDR3 reads CASSLATSSAYEQYF. The DNA of the CDR3 is TGTGCCAGCAGCTTGGCGACTAGCTCGGCCTACGAGCAGTACTTC.

This chain joins TRBV5-4 and TRBJ1-6, with D maybe TRBD1 (5 bases). The CDR3 is made up of 14 amino acids. V was shortened by 4 bases and J by 6 bases, with 11 bases between the two germline ends. Germline CDR1 is SGHNT and CDR2 is YYREEE (reference sequence). The CDR3, as DNA: TGTGCCAGCAGCCTCAGGGCCCTTAATTCACCCCTCCACTTT. Its translation: CASSLRALNSPLHF.